Below are 16 T cell receptor beta chains sequenced from a single sample in a study of T cell clonality in common variable immunodeficiency. TCRdb's copy holds only in-frame clones and misses some; the assay was immunoSEQ multiplex PCR. The sample is made up of about 42,000 clones, none counted only once. The sample comprised peripheral blood mononuclear cells. These receptor sequences come from a person aged 18-69 years in good health.

This clone was seen many times. The CDR3 reads CATPGQTFSYNEQFF. The sequenced CDR3 bases are TGCGCCACCCCAGGGCAGACTTTCTCCTACAATGAG. The V call is TRBV23-1, the J call TRBJ2-1; possible D gene TRBD1, 5 bases. The CDR3 end falls 3 residues outside the read, so it is completed with the germline J gene. TRBV23-1 is sorted into the ORF group, with uncertain function. The V gene lost 10 bases and the J gene lost 0 bases, with 16 bases spanning the gap. The CDR3 extends over 15 amino acids.

This clone was detected ten times or more. The sequence runs out 3 residues before the end of the CDR3; the remainder is reconstructed from the germline J gene. V is TRBV5-1 and J is TRBJ2-3, with 16 bases matching TRBD2. V was clipped by 4 bases and J by 6 bases; unmatched bases: 5. Germline CDR1 is SGHRS and CDR2 is YFSETQ. The CDR3 is 16 residues long. The CDR3 protein is CASSAGTSGGADTQYF. Incomplete CDR3 DNA: TGCGCCAGCAGCGCCGGGACTAGCGGGGGGGCGGATACG.

This clone was counted many times. Read sequence stops 3 residues before the CDR3 end, and the germline J gene provides the missing end. The rearrangement uses TRBV12-5 and TRBJ1-2, with 9 nucleotides matching TRBD1. CDR3 length: 14 amino acids. CDR1 and CDR2 (germline): LGHNT, FRNRAP. V lost 7 bases and J lost 2; bases outside the gene matches: 5. Partial CDR3 DNA: TGTGCTAGTGCCCCAGGGACAGGGAACTATGGC. Its translation is CASAPGTGNYG. The full CDR3 is CASAPGTGNYGYTF.

This clone was found many times. The observed sequence ends 3 residues before the CDR3 terminus, with the missing tail filled in from the germline J gene. This rearrangement joins TRBV30 to TRBJ2-3; no reliable D call. V was cut by 2 bases and J by 0 bases, with 9 bases left in between. In germline, CDR1 is GTSNPN, CDR2 SVGIG (reference sequence). The CDR3 extends over 14 amino acids. Incomplete CDR3 DNA: TGTGCCTGGAGTACGGGTTCTAGCACAGATACG. Translating it yields CAWSTGSSTDT. The full CDR3 reads CAWSTGSSTDTQYF.

This clone was detected many times. The read ends 3 residues before the CDR3 terminus; that terminus is restored from the germline J gene. The rearrangement uses TRBV19 and TRBJ1-1, with D perhaps matching TRBD1 (5 bases). Trimming removed 5 bases at V and 1 base at J, with 14 bases between. This CDR3 contains 15 residues. Germline V CDR1 and CDR2: LNHDA, SQIVND (reference sequence). This CDR3 is CASSFTTVRNTEAFF. CDR3 bases read: TGTGCCAGTAGTTTCACGACAGTGCGGAACACTGAA.

In this sample, this clone turned up many times. The read ends 3 residues before the CDR3 terminus; that terminus is restored from the germline J gene. The rearrangement joins TRBV4-2 to TRBJ2-1; TRBD2 aligns across 7 bases. The CDR3 runs to 19 residues. Germline values: CDR1 LGHNA, CDR2 YNFKEQ. Trimming at V came to 1 base and at J to 1 base, leaving 13 bases not matched to a gene. Incomplete CDR3 DNA: TGTGCCAGCAGCCAAGGGGCTAGCGGAGGCCTACAGTCCTACAATGAG. It encodes CASSQGASGGLQSYNE. The full CDR3 protein reads CASSQGASGGLQSYNEQFF.

This clone was seen at least ten times. The CDR3 goes on 3 residues after the read ends, and that part is filled in from the germline J gene. This chain uses TRBV20-1 with TRBJ2-4; D is unclear. The germline gives CDR1 DFQATT, CDR2 SNEGSKA (reference sequence). The CDR3 length is 12 residues. Trimming took 3 bases from V and 5 from J, leaving 8 bases between them. CDR3 bases read: TGCAGTGCTAGGGTCTCGGAAAACATT. It codes for CSARVSENI. The whole CDR3 sequence is CSARVSENIQYF.

This clone was recorded a few times. The read terminates 3 residues before the CDR3 end, so the remaining end is supplied by the germline J gene. The chain has TRBV20-1 and TRBJ1-3; 8 nucleotides align to TRBD1. V trimming: 1 base; J trimming: 0 bases; junction bases outside the gene matches: 11. CDR3 length equals 18 residues. The germline CDR1 and CDR2 sequences are DFQATT and SNEGSKA (reference sequence). Incomplete CDR3 DNA: TGCAGTGCTAGAGGGGGGCAGGGGGCCCTTAACTCTGGAAACACC. This translates into CSARGGQGALNSGNT. The entire CDR3 sequence reads CSARGGQGALNSGNTIYF.

This clone was counted a few times. The CDR3 end falls 3 residues outside the read, so it is completed with the germline J gene. The gene calls are TRBV2 and TRBJ1-2; 7 nucleotides agree with TRBD1. The ends lost 6 bases at V and 4 bases at J; junction bases unmatched: 8. There are 14 residues in the CDR3. Germline CDR1 is SNHLY and CDR2 is FYNNEI. The CDR3 protein is CASSPEGAGYGYTF. The sequenced part of the CDR3 DNA is TGTGCCAGCAGCCCCGAGGGGGCTGGCTATGGC.

With regard to this clone: The read finishes 3 residues shy of the CDR3 end, and the germline J gene is used to complete it. The genes are TRBV6-2 or TRBV6-3 and TRBJ2-4; 8 bases align to TRBD1. Looked up from germline, CDR1 is MNHEY and CDR2 is SVGEGT. The CDR3 runs 13 residues. Here the CDR3 reads CASSQDREYGQYF. The sequenced part of the CDR3 DNA is TGTGCCAGCAGCCAGGACAGGGAGTATGGT.

This clone has at least ten counts. The CDR3 is cut off 3 residues early in the read; its end comes from the germline J gene. This chain joins TRBV7-9 and TRBJ1-1, with 9 bases aligning to TRBD1. CDR1 is SEHNR, CDR2 FQNEAQ, per germline (reference sequence). The CDR3 is 15 residues long. The ends lost 5 bases at V and 4 bases at J; junction bases unmatched: 8. Incomplete CDR3 DNA: TGTGCCAGCAGCGGATCCGGGACAGGGACCACTGAA. Amino acids: CASSGSGTGTTE. The entire CDR3 is CASSGSGTGTTEAFF.

By share, this clone counts as medium-sized. Sequencing ends 3 residues short of the CDR3 end; the germline J gene provides the rest. This chain connects TRBV5-1 to TRBJ2-3, with a weak D call TRBD2 (6 bases). The CDR3 contains 15 residues. V gave up 4 bases and J gave up 2 bases, with 14 bases separating them. Germline V gene sequence: CDR1 SGHRS, CDR2 YFSETQ. The DNA read from the CDR3 is TGCGCCAGCAGCGACGGGACTTCTTCCACAGATACG. As protein: CASSDGTSSTDT. The whole CDR3 reads CASSDGTSSTDTQYF.

This clone has at least ten counts. The CDR3 end falls 3 residues outside the read, so it is completed with the germline J gene. V is TRBV20-1 and J is TRBJ2-3, with a weak D call TRBD2 (6 bases). Germline values: CDR1 DFQATT, CDR2 SNEGSKA (reference sequence). The CDR3 is made up of 13 amino acids. The V end was cut by 1 base, the J end by 4 bases, with 9 bases between. The chain's CDR3 is CSARVGGADTQYF. The covered CDR3 bases are TGCAGTGCTAGAGTGGGGGGAGCAGATACG.

In this sample, this clone turned up many times. The observed sequence ends 3 residues before the CDR3 terminus, with the missing tail filled in from the germline J gene. This rearrangement joins TRBV11-2 to TRBJ2-3; 8 bases map to TRBD2. CDR1 is SGHAT and CDR2 is FQNNGV in the germline V gene. This CDR3 has 14 residues. The junction had 5 bases not matched to a gene; V was cut back by 5 bases and J by 4 bases. The covered CDR3 bases are TGTGCCAGCAGCCCGATGACTAGCGCAGATACG. Its translation: CASSPMTSADT. The whole CDR3 reads CASSPMTSADTQYF.

This clone was seen ten or more times. The read ends 3 residues early relative to the CDR3; the germline J gene fills the gap. The V gene is TRBV20-1, the J gene TRBJ1-1; D perhaps matches TRBD1 (5 bases). This CDR3 is 12 amino acids long. CDR1 is DFQATT, CDR2 SNEGSKA, per germline (reference sequence). Trimming stripped 0 bases from V and 6 bases from J, with 8 bases between. The CDR3 loop is CSAREAGPEAFF. Partial CDR3 DNA: TGCAGTGCTAGAGAGGCGGGGCCTGAA.

This clone occurred many times. The CDR3 is cut off 3 residues early in the read; its end comes from the germline J gene. The genes are TRBV19 and TRBJ1-1; D is undetermined. V lost 8 bases to trimming and J lost 6 bases, with 13 bases between them. This CDR3 spans 12 amino acids. Germline V CDR1 and CDR2: LNHDA, SQIVND (reference sequence). The CDR3 reads CASFSAASEAFF. CDR3 bases read: TGTGCCAGTTTTTCGGCGGCTTCTGAA.